The next 22 T cell receptor beta chains were all read from a single sample in a study of OX40 agonist ivuxolimab in advanced cancers. TCRdb keeps only in-frame clones here, not all; method: immunoSEQ multiplex PCR. The repertoire has some 68,000 clones, approximately 90% of them found once; the top ten carry 0.9% to 1.2%. The sequencing here drew on CD4+ or CD8+ T cells sorted from blood, taken in a trial of the OX40 agonist ivuxolimab. The source of these receptors is an adult with an advanced solid tumor such as melanoma, head and neck, liver or kidney cancer.

The rearrangement joins TRBV11-3 to TRBJ2-7; 7 bases match TRBD1. This CDR3 region has 14 residues. CDR1 and CDR2 (germline): SGHNT, YENEEA. V lost 5 bases and J lost 5; bases outside the gene matches: 9. The CDR3 is CASSQGQDGNEQYF. In DNA, the CDR3 is TGTGCCAGCAGCCAAGGACAGGACGGGAACGAGCAGTACTTC.

The V call is TRBV6-6, the J call TRBJ1-6; unclear D gene. The CDR3 consists of 13 residues. V lost 6 bases to trimming and J lost 9 bases, with 12 bases between them. The germline V gene has CDR1 MNHNY and CDR2 SVGAGI (reference sequence). CDR3 amino acids: CASRGLDVSPLHF. CDR3 sequence (DNA): TGTGCCAGCAGGGGTTTAGATGTTTCACCCCTCCACTTT.

V gene TRBV29-1 combines with J gene TRBJ1-4; perhaps TRBD1 as D (6 bases). Germline lookup yields CDR1 SQVTM and CDR2 ANQGSEA. V shed 7 bases and J shed 3 bases, with 6 bases lying between them. The CDR3 has 11 amino acids. Written as DNA, the CDR3 is TGCAGCGCAGGGGCTAATGAAAAACTGTTTTTT. Protein product: CSAGANEKLFF.

This clone has just a few counts. The chain links TRBV7-2 to TRBJ2-3; no definite D call. The CDR3 is made up of 12 amino acids. V lost 4 bases and J 4 bases, leaving 6 bases between the germline ends. Germline V gene sequence: CDR1 SGHTA, CDR2 FQGNSA. The CDR3 spells CASSSPPDTQYF. Here the CDR3 DNA reads TGTGCCAGCAGCTCCCCGCCAGATACGCAGTATTTT.

This chain joins TRBV5-1 and TRBJ1-3; D is unclear. CDR3 size: 13 residues. Trimming pared 4 bases from V and 4 bases from J, leaving 9 bases between. CDR1 and CDR2 (germline): SGHRS, YFSETQ. The CDR3 bases are TGCGCCAGCAGCGTGGACGGAGGAAACACCATATATTTT. This gives the protein CASSVDGGNTIYF.

The genes are TRBV7-2 and TRBJ2-5; D unclear. Germline V CDR1 and CDR2: SGHTA, FQGNSA. Trimming cost V 0 bases and J 3 bases, with 11 bases left between them. The CDR3 sequence is 15 residues long. The CDR3 DNA reads TGTGCCAGCAGCTTAGCCTTTTGGAGTAAAGAGACCCAGTACTTC. Translation gives CASSLAFWSKETQYF.

The gene calls are TRBV5-1 and TRBJ2-7; D may be TRBD1 (6 bases). This CDR3 has 14 amino acids. V dropped 4 bases and J dropped 4 bases, with 15 bases sitting between them. Germline CDR1 SGHRS, CDR2 YFSETQ. CDR3 DNA sequence: TGCGCCAGCAGCCATGGGACATCGGTATACGAGCAGTACTTC. The encoded protein is CASSHGTSVYEQYF.

The chain uses TRBV2 and TRBJ2-7; D tentatively fits TRBD1 or TRBD2 (5 bases each). CDR1 SNHLY and CDR2 FYNNEI come from the germline V gene. The CDR3 runs 14 residues. V gave up 3 bases and J gave up 7 bases, with 16 bases separating them. In nucleotides, the CDR3 is TGTGCCAGCAGTGAGTCCGGGGCTGGTACGGAGCAGTACTTC. It translates to CASSESGAGTEQYF.

The rearrangement joins TRBV7-9 to TRBJ2-3; D is unclear. The CDR3 totals 14 residues. Trimming shortened V by 5 bases and J by 1 base, and 10 bases separated the two germline ends. The germline V gene encodes CDR1 SEHNR and CDR2 FQNEAQ (reference sequence). CDR3 sequence reads: CASSQSSGTDTQYF. CDR3 bases: TGTGCCAGCAGCCAGTCCTCGGGCACAGATACGCAGTATTTT.

V usage is TRBV7-3 and J usage is TRBJ2-2; D might be TRBD1 (5 bases). This CDR3 has 16 amino acids. The germline CDR1 and CDR2 sequences are SGHTA and FQGTGA. The germline V and J ends were trimmed by 0 bases and 2 bases, with 10 bases remaining between them. The chain's CDR3 is CASSLTSTDNTGELFF. DNA for the CDR3: TGTGCCAGCAGCTTAACTTCGACAGACAACACCGGGGAGCTGTTTTTT.

This clone was picked up one time. This sequence joins TRBV25-1 and TRBJ2-3; D tentatively fits TRBD1 or TRBD2 (5 bases each). Germline V gives CDR1 MGHDK, CDR2 SYGVNS. Trimming stripped 10 bases from V and 1 base from J, with 12 bases between. CDR3 length: 13 residues. CDR3 region: CATGTGGTDTQYF. In DNA form, the CDR3 reads TGTGCCACAGGGACGGGCGGCACAGATACGCAGTATTTT.

This chain uses TRBV5-1 with TRBJ2-1, with D possibly called TRBD1 or TRBD2 (5 bases each). Germline CDR1 reads SGHRS; CDR2 reads YFSETQ. The CDR3 has 13 amino acids. Deletions cut 4 bases from V and 8 bases from J, with 13 bases between. Here the CDR3 reads CASSVGRLDEQFF. Here the CDR3 DNA reads TGCGCCAGCAGCGTGGGACGATTAGATGAGCAGTTCTTC.

The chain joins TRBV5-1 to TRBJ2-5, with a tentative D call TRBD2 (5 bases). Per the germline V gene, CDR1 is SGHRS and CDR2 is YFSETQ. This CDR3 has 15 amino acids. Between the trimmed V and J ends, which lost 0 bases and 5 bases, there was a span of 14 bases. CDR3 nucleotides: TGCGCCAGCAGCTTGGATGCTAGCTCGAGGGAGACCCAGTACTTC. Translation: CASSLDASSRETQYF.

CDR3 amino acids: CASSRTSTDTQYF. The CDR3 DNA sequence: TGTGCCAGCAGCCGAACTAGCACAGATACGCAGTATTTT. The rearrangement uses TRBV14 and TRBJ2-3; the D is unclear. Germline V lookup: CDR1 SGHDN, CDR2 FVKESK. Trimming took 4 bases from V and 0 from J, leaving 5 bases between them. The CDR3 contains 13 residues.

The chain has TRBV25-1 and TRBJ2-1; 7 bases line up with TRBD1. Unmatched junction bases numbered 7, after V lost 6 bases and J lost 8 bases. The CDR3 length is 13 residues. Germline loops: CDR1 MGHDK, CDR2 SYGVNS. In DNA, the CDR3 is TGTGCCAGCAGGAAACAGGGGAGAGATGAGCAGTTCTTC. Translated: CASRKQGRDEQFF.

V gene TRBV28 combines with J gene TRBJ2-3, with TRBD2 identical over 10 bases. The CDR3 is 17 amino acids. Germline CDR1 reads MDHEN; CDR2 reads SYDVKM. V gave up 6 bases and J gave up 0 bases; unmatched junction bases: 9. CDR3 nucleotides: TGTGCCAGCAGCCTAGCGGGAGATATGGGTAGCACAGATACGCAGTATTTT. Translation gives CASSLAGDMGSTDTQYF.

The rearrangement uses TRBV10-3 and TRBJ1-1; D ambiguous. With 4 bases removed from V and 6 bases from J, the gap between germline ends came to 12 bases. The CDR3 contains 13 residues. CDR1 is ENHRY, CDR2 SYGVKD, per germline. The CDR3 region is CAISGSRSAEAFF. CDR3 DNA: TGTGCCATCAGTGGGTCGAGGAGCGCTGAAGCTTTCTTT.

The genes are TRBV2 and TRBJ2-7; 8 bases are shared with TRBD2. Germline trimming cut 3 bases from V and 2 bases from J; bases unmatched to any gene: 3. Germline V CDR1 and CDR2: SNHLY, FYNNEI. CDR3 length: 14 amino acids. For the CDR3, the DNA is TGTGCCAGCAGTGAGAGCGGGGGAACCTACGAGCAGTACTTC. This gives the protein CASSESGGTYEQYF.

The DNA for the CDR3 is TGTGCCAGCAGCCCCCGGCGGGCGGATATCTCCTACGAGCAGTACTTC. The encoded protein is CASSPRRADISYEQYF. The chain joins TRBV28 to TRBJ2-7; maybe TRBD2 (5 bases). This CDR3 has 16 residues. Germline CDR1 MDHEN, CDR2 SYDVKM. V shed 6 bases and J shed 0 bases, with 18 bases lying between them. Full variable domain (outside the CDR3, taken from reference TRBV28 and TRBJ2-7): DVKVTQSSRYLVKRTGEKVFLECVQDMDHENMFWYRQDPGLGLRLIYFSYDVKMKEKGDIPEGYSVSREKKERFSLILESASTNQTSMYLCASSPRRADISYEQYFGPGTRLTVT.

The CDR3 DNA sequence: TGTGCCAGCAGCCAGGGACAGACCTACAATGAGCAGTTCTTC. Its translation: CASSQGQTYNEQFF. The chain recombines TRBV14 with TRBJ2-1, with TRBD1 matching 7 bases. The CDR3 loop spans 14 amino acids. Per germline, CDR1 SGHDN and CDR2 FVKESK. V lost 3 bases and J lost 2; bases outside the gene matches: 1. The variable domain in full, with the rest retrieved from reference TRBV14 and TRBJ2-1, is EAGVTQFPSHSVIEKGQTVTLRCDPISGHDNLYWYRRVMGKEIKFLLHFVKESKQDESGMPNNRFLAERTGGTYSTLKVQPAELEDSGVYFCASSQGQTYNEQFFGPGTRLTVL.

About this clone: Other DNA sequences from this sample encode an identical CDR3 as well. The chain joins TRBV11-1 to TRBJ1-1, with 7 bases lining up with TRBD1. Germline V lookup: CDR1 SGHAT, CDR2 FQDESV (reference sequence). The V segment lost 4 bases and the J segment 4 bases; nucleotides outside the gene matches: 3. The CDR3 is 13 residues long. The CDR3 here is CASSSQGGTEAFF. CDR3 in DNA: TGTGCCAGCAGCTCCCAGGGGGGCACTGAAGCTTTCTTT.

The chain couples TRBV5-1 to TRBJ1-2; 8 bases agree with TRBD1. Trimming removed 3 bases from V and 7 bases from J; junction bases left unmatched: 11. Germline V gene lookup returns CDR1 SGHRS and CDR2 YFSETQ. This CDR3 contains 15 residues. CDR3 protein: CASSWALQGDGGYTF. CDR3 in DNA: TGCGCCAGCAGCTGGGCATTACAGGGGGATGGTGGCTACACCTTC.